The clone carrying this T cell receptor beta chain was seen more than once but under ten times. Its specificity is unknown. This sample was included in a study of T cell repertoires in aging, cancer and after chemotherapy. Study in general: Clear clonal overlap appeared across healthy donor samples taken over several months to years. General observations from the study: Immunological memory after chemotherapy cannot be judged from the repertoire data.

Multiplex touch-down PCR with TRB-A/B primers amplified rearranged V-D-J TRB sequences. TCRdb processed the multiplex PCR reads anew with MiXCR; each CDR3 protein has one entry. There are fewer than 9,000 distinct CDR3 sequences in the sample; roughly 32% occur only once, and more than 2.5% lies in the top ten. CDR1 MNHEY and CDR2 SVGAGI come from the germline V gene. Deletions cut 4 bases from V and 5 bases from J, with 11 bases between. There are 13 residues in the CDR3. Amplification of TCR beta used genomic DNA extracted from peripheral blood. This clonotype was sampled from a human donor in good health. The sequenced sample consisted of blood. The rearrangement links TRBV6-5 to TRBJ1-1; D perhaps matches TRBD1 (5 bases). The CDR3 here is CASSSQGKTEAFF. For the CDR3, the DNA is TGTGCCAGCAGTTCCCAGGGAAAGACTGAAGCTTTCTTT.